The 24 T cell receptor beta chains in this list originate from one sample, sequenced in a study of regulatory T cells in long-lasting Graves disease. HTBI primers from iRepertoire and Arm-PCR of CDR3 regions yielded the TCR beta libraries. TCRdb reprocessed the multiplex PCR reads with MiXCR, giving one entry per CDR3 protein. The sample lists some 370,000 distinct CDR3 sequences; 23% were seen once. Time point of the sample: persistent/refractory GD, antithyroid drugs over 5 years with positive TRAb. Construction of the TCR library relied on RNA isolated from PBMCs. This sample comprised peripheral blood mononuclear cells (PBMCs), obtained when the disease was refractory, from a patient treated with antithyroid drugs. All receptors come from a woman aged 40 to 50 with Graves disease.

In its sample, this clonotype was seen a few times. The J gene is TRBJ2-2, the V gene TRBV28; D call uncertain. Trimming stripped 5 bases from V and 3 bases from J, with 13 bases between. There are 15 residues in the CDR3. Germline V CDR1 and CDR2: MDHEN, SYDVKM. The CDR3 reads CASSLTTAYTGELFF. The DNA of the CDR3 is TGTGCCAGCAGTCTAACAACCGCATACACCGGGGAGCTGTTTTTT. Full variable domain (remainder filled in from reference TRBV28 and TRBJ2-2): DVKVTQSSRYLVKRTGEKVFLECVQDMDHENMFWYRQDPGLGLRLIYFSYDVKMKEKGDIPEGYSVSREKKERFSLILESASTNQTSMYLCASSLTTAYTGELFFGEGSRLTVL.

This clonotype was seen ten or more times. The chain uses TRBV2 and TRBJ1-6; D is uncertain. Trimming removed 6 bases at V and 10 bases at J, with 10 bases between. Germline CDR1 SNHLY, CDR2 FYNNEI. This CDR3 has 12 residues. CDR3 sequence (DNA): TGTGCCAGCAGGAGGGTAGGGTCACCCCTCCACTTT. It yields the protein CASRRVGSPLHF.

In regard to this clonotype: This may arise from a read error, as a much more abundant clone is one base away. V and J are TRBV2 and TRBJ1-4; D is unresolved. The CDR3 runs to 14 residues. The V gene's germline CDR1 is SNHLY and CDR2 FYNNEI. The CDR3 bases are TGTGCCAGCAGGTTGCTCCTAGGGAATGGAAAACTGTTTTTT. This encodes CASRLLLGNGKLFF.

This clonotype was seen at least ten times. The rearrangement links TRBV12-3 or TRBV12-4 to TRBJ2-7; 10 nucleotides agree with TRBD1. The CDR3 runs to 15 residues. V trimming: 0 bases; J trimming: 6 bases; junction bases outside the gene matches: 5. The CDR3 sequence is CASSLAGQGPLEQYF. The DNA of the CDR3 is TGTGCCAGCAGTTTAGCGGGACAGGGGCCGCTCGAGCAGTACTTC.

V usage is TRBV28 and J usage is TRBJ2-1; D unresolved. The CDR3 has 14 residues. Germline CDR1 is MDHEN and CDR2 is SYDVKM. V was trimmed by 3 bases and J by 2 bases, leaving 8 bases between them. CDR3 residues: CASSFYGTYNEQFF. For the CDR3, the DNA is TGTGCCAGCAGTTTCTATGGGACCTACAATGAGCAGTTCTTC.

This clonotype has a single count. It is likely a read error: a sequence one base away is far more abundant. The chain links TRBV2 to TRBJ2-7, with D perhaps TRBD2 (6 bases). Germline CDR1 reads SNHLY; CDR2 reads FYNNEI. V lost 7 bases and J 7 bases, leaving 20 bases between the germline ends. CDR3 length equals 14 residues. CDR3 sequence (DNA): TGTGCCAGCAAGGGCGCGGGGCTCTACAATGAGCAGTACTTC. Translating it yields CASKGAGLYNEQYF.

This clonotype was found a few times. The chain joins TRBV29-1 to TRBJ2-5, with 9 bases matching TRBD1. J gave up 3 bases and V 5 bases, and 4 bases lay outside the gene matches. Germline V gene sequence: CDR1 SQVTM, CDR2 ANQGSEA. The CDR3 loop spans 13 amino acids. CDR3 nucleotides: TGCAGCGTTCCGGGACAGGGCAAAGAGACCCAGTACTTC. It specifies CSVPGQGKETQYF.

The table lists this clonotype with a few counts. The rearrangement links TRBV5-1 to TRBJ2-1; weak D call: TRBD2 (5 bases). In germline, CDR1 is SGHRS, CDR2 YFSETQ. With 0 bases removed from V and 9 bases from J, the gap between germline ends came to 16 bases. This CDR3 spans 15 amino acids. Here the CDR3 DNA reads TGCGCCAGCAGCTTGGGTGGGAGTCAGAGTGGTGAGCAGTTCTTC. This translates into CASSLGGSQSGEQFF.

The V gene is TRBV11-2, the J gene TRBJ2-3; D remains unclear. The CDR3 runs to 15 residues. Germline V lookup: CDR1 SGHAT, CDR2 FQNNGV. The V and J ends lost 2 bases and 1 base respectively, with 10 bases between them. CDR3 sequence: CASSLSRAGTDTQYF. In DNA form, the CDR3 reads TGTGCCAGCAGCTTATCACGGGCTGGCACAGATACGCAGTATTTT.

This clonotype has ten or more counts. The J gene is TRBJ2-7, the V gene TRBV2; 11 bases line up with TRBD2. The end of the DNA fits TRBJ2-5 better, so the J call may be wrong. The V gene's germline CDR1 is SNHLY and CDR2 FYNNEI. The length of the CDR3 is 15 residues. CDR3 sequence reads: CASSERLAGGETQYF. DNA of the CDR3: TGTGCCAGCAGTGAACGTCTAGCGGGAGGAGAGACCCAGTACTTC.

This clonotype was seen many times. The chain is built from TRBV6-1 and TRBJ1-1; D not certain. The CDR3 has 12 amino acids. Trimming pared 3 bases from V and 10 bases from J, leaving 12 bases between. The germline V gene has CDR1 MNHNS and CDR2 SASEGT. CDR3 DNA: TGTGCCAGCAGTGAGTTCCAGGCCCGAGCTTTCTTT. It encodes CASSEFQARAFF.

This chain uses TRBV10-2 with TRBJ1-1; no clear D gene. V dropped 0 bases and J dropped 3 bases, with 11 bases sitting between them. The CDR3 is made up of 15 amino acids. Germline lookup yields CDR1 WSHSY and CDR2 SAAADI. CDR3 in DNA: TGCGCCAGCAGTGAGTCGAGGTTAAGGGACACTGAAGCTTTCTTT. The encoded protein is CASSESRLRDTEAFF.

The V call is TRBV11-2, the J call TRBJ2-1, with 10 bases fitting TRBD2. V was clipped by 3 bases and J by 7 bases; unmatched bases: 3. The CDR3 is 14 amino acids. CDR1 and CDR2 (germline): SGHAT, FQNNGV. The CDR3 here is CASSFGLAENEQFF. Here the CDR3 DNA reads TGTGCCAGCAGCTTCGGACTAGCGGAAAATGAGCAGTTCTTC. Based on the CDR3 plus reference TRBV11-2 and TRBJ2-1, the full variable domain is EAGVAQSPRYKIIEKRQSVAFWCNPISGHATLYWYQQILGQGPKLLIQFQNNGVVDDSQLPKDRFSAERLKGVDSTLKIQPAKLEDSAVYLCASSFGLAENEQFFGPGTRLTVL.

This chain joins TRBV5-1 and TRBJ1-1; 8 nucleotides align to TRBD1. V lost 0 bases to trimming and J lost 1 base; unmatched junction nucleotides: 2. The CDR3 runs 15 residues. Per the germline V gene, CDR1 is SGHRS and CDR2 is YFSETQ. The CDR3 DNA reads TGCGCCAGCAGCTTGGGGGGGACAGGGAACACTGAAGCTTTCTTT. As protein: CASSLGGTGNTEAFF.

About this clonotype itself: The junction differs from germline at one of its ends, possibly a read error. The chain couples TRBV5-8 to TRBJ2-7; D not certain. The CDR3 is made up of 15 amino acids. Germline-derived CDR1 and CDR2 are SGHTS and YDEGEE. CDR3 region: CASSFSRLSSDEQYF. As DNA, the CDR3 is TGTGCCAGCAGCTTCAGTCGGCTGTCCTCCGACGAGCAGTACTTC.

This clonotype was seen a handful of times. The chain uses TRBV3-1 and TRBJ2-7; 9 bases match TRBD1. The CDR3 covers 16 residues. Looked up from germline, CDR1 is LGHDT and CDR2 is YNNKEL (reference sequence). The trim removed 1 base at V and 4 bases at J, leaving 8 bases unmatched. The CDR3 is CASSQGTGQGWYEQYF. CDR3 nucleotide sequence: TGTGCCAGCAGCCAAGGAACCGGACAGGGGTGGTACGAGCAGTACTTC.

The J gene is TRBJ2-6, the V gene TRBV6-1; D may correspond to TRBD1 or TRBD2 (5 bases each). Per the germline V gene, CDR1 is MNHNS and CDR2 is SASEGT. V shed 6 bases and J shed 4 bases, with 10 bases lying between them. The CDR3 sequence is 14 residues long. The DNA for the CDR3 is TGTGCCAGCAGCGAGGGGAGAGGGGCCAACGTCCTGACTTTC. Its protein product is CASSEGRGANVLTF.

This clonotype has a count of ten or more. This chain uses TRBV6-4 with TRBJ1-1; TRBD1 might be the D (6 bases). Trimming removed 2 bases from V and 3 bases from J, with 13 bases in between. Germline V gene data show CDR1 as MRHNA and CDR2 as SNTAGT. The CDR3 is 15 residues long. CDR3 sequence reads: CASSDTADSYTEAFF. In nucleotides, the CDR3 is TGTGCCAGCAGTGACACGGCGGACAGCTACACTGAAGCTTTCTTT.

V gene TRBV15 combines with J gene TRBJ2-2; TRBD2 aligns across 8 bases. Germline CDR1 reads LNHNV; CDR2 reads YYDKDF (reference sequence). Trimming cost V 0 bases and J 8 bases; bases outside gene matches: 2. This CDR3 is built from 14 residues. CDR3 in DNA: TGTGCCACCAGCAGAGAGCGGGAGGTAGGGGAGCTGTTTTTT. It yields the protein CATSREREVGELFF.

This clonotype was seen repeatedly, ten times or more. The CDR3 region is CASSYGGAKQPQHF. The CDR3 DNA follows: TGTGCCAGCAGTTATGGGGGGGCAAAGCAGCCCCAGCATTTT. This chain connects TRBV6-2 or TRBV6-3 to TRBJ1-5, with D perhaps TRBD1 (6 bases). This CDR3 has 14 residues. V dropped 3 bases and J dropped 7 bases, with 13 bases sitting between them. Germline CDR1 reads MNHEY; CDR2 reads SVGEGT.

This clonotype came up many times. The rearrangement links TRBV7-2 to TRBJ2-5, with 7 positions matching TRBD1. Germline assignment: CDR1 SGHTA and CDR2 FQGNSA. The J segment lost 5 bases and the V segment lost 5 bases, leaving 14 bases of the junction unmatched. CDR3 length: 16 amino acids. The CDR3 reads CASSLKKRTGAETQYF. As DNA, the CDR3 is TGTGCCAGCAGCCTAAAAAAGAGGACAGGCGCGGAGACCCAGTACTTC.

This clonotype was seen a handful of times. The J gene is TRBJ2-1, the V gene TRBV29-1; the match to TRBD2 covers 14 bases. J gave up 10 bases and V 1 base, and 9 bases lay outside the gene matches. The V gene's germline CDR1 is SQVTM and CDR2 ANQGSEA. This CDR3 is 16 amino acids long. The CDR3 loop reads CSVEGGTSGSSGEQFF. CDR3 nucleotide sequence: TGCAGCGTTGAAGGGGGGACTAGCGGGAGTTCAGGGGAGCAGTTCTTC.

The sample holds many counts of this clonotype. The chain carries TRBV2 and TRBJ2-5; D is ambiguous. This CDR3 is built from 11 residues. Trimming left V 5 bases short and J 3 bases short, with 4 bases between. Germline-derived CDR1 and CDR2 are SNHLY and FYNNEI. The DNA of the CDR3 is TGTGCCAGCAGTCAAGAAGAGACCCAGTACTTC. It encodes CASSQEETQYF.

This clonotype was seen many times. The chain has TRBV7-8 and TRBJ1-4; 7 bases agree with TRBD1. Trimming at V came to 4 bases and at J to 1 base, leaving 12 bases not matched to a gene. The CDR3 contains 18 residues. The V gene's germline CDR1 is SGHVS and CDR2 FQNEAQ. The CDR3 here is CASSSIIRDRVTNEKLFF. As DNA, the CDR3 is TGTGCCAGCAGCTCAATCATCCGGGACAGAGTAACTAATGAAAAACTGTTTTTT.